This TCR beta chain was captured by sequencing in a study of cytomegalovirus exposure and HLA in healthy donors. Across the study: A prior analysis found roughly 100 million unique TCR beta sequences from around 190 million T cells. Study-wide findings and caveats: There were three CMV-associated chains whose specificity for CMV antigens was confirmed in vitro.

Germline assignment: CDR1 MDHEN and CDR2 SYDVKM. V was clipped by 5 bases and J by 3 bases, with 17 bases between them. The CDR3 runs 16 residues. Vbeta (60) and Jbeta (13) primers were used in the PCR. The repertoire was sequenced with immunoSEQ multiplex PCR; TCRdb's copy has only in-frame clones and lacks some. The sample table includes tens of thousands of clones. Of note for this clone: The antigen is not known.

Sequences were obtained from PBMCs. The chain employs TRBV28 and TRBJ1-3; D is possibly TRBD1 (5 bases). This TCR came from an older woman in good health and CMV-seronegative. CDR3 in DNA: TGTGCCAGCAGTACCCTTACGGGGGTGGTTGGAAACACCATATATTTT. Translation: CASSTLTGVVGNTIYF. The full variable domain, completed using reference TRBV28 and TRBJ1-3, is DVKVTQSSRYLVKRTGEKVFLECVQDMDHENMFWYRQDPGLGLRLIYFSYDVKMKEKGDIPEGYSVSREKKERFSLILESASTNQTSMYLCASSTLTGVVGNTIYFGEGSWLTVV.